This T cell receptor beta chain was recovered during a study of T cells after yellow fever vaccination. The 5'RACE template-switching step produced TCR cDNA and added a universal primer site and UMIs. TCRdb itself ran the 5' RACE reads through MiXCR, one entry per CDR3 protein. The sample lists nearly 350,000 distinct CDR3 sequences, roughly 8.6% occurring once. Trimming shortened V by 6 bases and J by 2 bases, and 13 bases separated the two germline ends. Germline CDR1 and CDR2: DFQATT and SNEGSKA (reference sequence). The CDR3 covers 13 residues. The source material was PBMCs, sampled roughly 47 days after the first yellow fever vaccination. The V gene is TRBV20-1, the J gene TRBJ1-2; D gene ambiguous. The sequence was collected from a young man who received the YFV17D yellow fever vaccine. This CDR3 is CSAFETENYGYTF. DNA for the CDR3: TGCAGTGCCTTCGAGACTGAGAACTATGGCTACACCTTC.